The rows below give T cell receptor beta chains drawn from one sample of a study of T cells expressing NK-cell markers. TCRdb reanalyzed the 5' RACE reads, giving one entry per CDR3 protein sequence and no DNA. Its clone listing holds 550,000 to 600,000 distinct CDR3 sequences. The material sequenced was blood T cells: a sorted CD56 or NKG2C T cell subset, CD4+ or CD8+ T cells, or bulk PBMC T cells (not recorded which). These receptors all stem from a young man in good health. The CDR3 runs from the conserved cysteine through the conserved F or W. The order of the fields is J gene, V gene, CDR3 protein.

J: TRBJ2-3
V: TRBV20-1
CDR3: CSARDSTSGRAIRQYF

J: TRBJ1-5
V: TRBV11-2
CDR3: CASSTSGRQPQHF

J: TRBJ2-1
V: TRBV24-1
CDR3: CATSDRSRAYNEQFF

J: TRBJ1-5
V: TRBV7-2
CDR3: CASSRTLGNQPQHF

J: TRBJ2-1
V: TRBV11-2
CDR3: CASSNLEGGPEQFF

J: TRBJ1-1
V: TRBV11-2
CDR3: CASSLRGTGVGTEAFF

J: TRBJ1-2
V: TRBV6-1
CDR3: CASSRTGFGYGYTF

J: TRBJ2-4
V: TRBV20-1
CDR3: CSARVLGGLRIQYF

J: TRBJ1-2
V: TRBV18
CDR3: CASSPGGGANYGYTF

J: TRBJ2-3
V: TRBV24-1
CDR3: CATSLGGTDTQYF

J: TRBJ2-7
V: TRBV3-1
CDR3: CASSQQDRAPYEQYF

J: TRBJ1-1
V: TRBV18
CDR3: CASSPNTGNTEAFF

J: TRBJ2-1
V: TRBV7-9
CDR3: CASSLALVGGTFF

J: TRBJ2-2
V: TRBV4-3
CDR3: CASSQEAGTGELFF

J: TRBJ1-2
V: TRBV20-1
CDR3: CSAPDRGGYGYTF

J: TRBJ2-3
V: TRBV13
CDR3: CASSLEDSVTTDTQYF

J: TRBJ2-1
V: TRBV7-9
CDR3: CASSSLTSGSSYNEQFF

J: TRBJ1-2
V: TRBV24-1
CDR3: CATSDNVRGFGYTF

J: TRBJ1-3
V: TRBV24-1
CDR3: CATSDGGVGGNTIYF

J: TRBJ2-1
V: TRBV20-1
CDR3: CSAPQGYEQFF

J: TRBJ2-3
V: TRBV3-1
CDR3: CASSHAGFTDTQYF

J: TRBJ1-1
V: TRBV12-3/TRBV12-4
CDR3: CASSLRGDGTEAFF

J: TRBJ2-1
V: TRBV28
CDR3: CASSLGGGAENEQFF

J: TRBJ2-6
V: TRBV10-3
CDR3: CAIRSPGRTGANVLTF

J: TRBJ1-5
V: TRBV6-1
CDR3: CASSEGQGGNQPQHF

J: TRBJ2-1
V: TRBV11-2
CDR3: CASSLSSGRWNNEQFF

J: TRBJ1-2
V: TRBV11-2
CDR3: CASSLDWTGVDYGYTF

J: TRBJ1-6
V: TRBV15
CDR3: CATSPGRGTFNSPLHF

J: TRBJ2-1
V: TRBV12-3/TRBV12-4
CDR3: CASSTGLAGVDEQFF